This T cell receptor (beta chain) was recorded in a study of T cells in Graves' hyperthyroidism and ophthalmopathy. On the study more broadly: Blood from the periphery was taken at initial diagnosis, before any treatment. Regarding the study as a whole: Through a model of 13 V-J features, ophthalmopathy was separated from stable hyperthyroidism. Most clonotypes expanded in the thyroid (above 0.001) were also present in blood.

This clonotype was observed at least ten times. Its cognate antigen is unknown. CDR1 SGHAT and CDR2 FQNNGV come from the germline V gene. This CDR3 is 15 amino acids long. Trimming left V 0 bases short and J 4 bases short, with 12 bases between. Researchers took RNA transcripts and amplified the TCR beta CDR3 regions from them. First-round RT-PCR targeting the TCR CDR3 was performed with the HTBI primer set. TCRdb independently ran MiXCR on the multiplex PCR reads; one entry per CDR3 protein. The sample carries 500,000 to 750,000 distinct CDR3 sequences, 14% recorded once. The rearrangement links TRBV11-2 to TRBJ1-2; D may be TRBD1 (5 bases). Sequenced: blood. The clonotype originates from a woman under 30 with Graves' ophthalmopathy. Here the CDR3 reads CASSLDLGGVYGYTF. In nucleotides, the CDR3 is TGTGCCAGCAGCTTAGATCTGGGAGGGGTCTATGGCTACACCTTC.